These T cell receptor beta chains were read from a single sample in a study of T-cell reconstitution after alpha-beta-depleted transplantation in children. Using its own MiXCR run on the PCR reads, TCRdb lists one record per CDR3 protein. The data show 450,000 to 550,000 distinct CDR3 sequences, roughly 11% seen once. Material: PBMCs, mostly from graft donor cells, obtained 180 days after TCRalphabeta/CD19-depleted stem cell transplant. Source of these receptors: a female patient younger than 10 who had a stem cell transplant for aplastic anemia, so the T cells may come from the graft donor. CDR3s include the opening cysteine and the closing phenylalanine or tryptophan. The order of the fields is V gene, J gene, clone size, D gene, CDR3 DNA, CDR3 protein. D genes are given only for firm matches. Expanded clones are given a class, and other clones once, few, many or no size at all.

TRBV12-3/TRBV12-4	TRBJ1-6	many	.	TGTGCCAGCAGTGAAACGCCGTGGGGTGTACGGCCCCTCCACTTT	CASSETPWGVRPLHF
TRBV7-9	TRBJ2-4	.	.	TGTGCCAGCAGCTTAGACGCCCCCTCCCAAATTCAGTACTTC	CASSLDAPSQIQYF
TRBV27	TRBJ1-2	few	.	TGTGCCAGCAGTTTGTACGGCAAAGCTAACTATGGCTACACCTTC	CASSLYGKANYGYTF
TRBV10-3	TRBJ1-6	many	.	TGTGCCATCAGTGAGCCGACGGGACTCTGTTCCGGGCCCCTCCACTTT	CAISEPTGLCSGPLHF
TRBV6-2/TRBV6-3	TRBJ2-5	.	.	TGTGCCAGCAGAGACAACGGGGAGACCCAGTACTTC	CASRDNGETQYF
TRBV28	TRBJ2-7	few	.	TGTGCCAGCAGATATGGGACCCCTACCTACGAGCAGTACTTC	CASRYGTPTYEQYF
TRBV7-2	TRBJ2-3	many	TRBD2	TGTGCCAGCAGCTCGACTAGCGGGAGGTTGGATACGCAGTATTTT	CASSSTSGRLDTQYF
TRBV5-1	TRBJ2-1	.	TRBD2	TGCGCCAGCAGCTTGGATGCGGGAGAGCTCTACAATGAGCAGTTCTTC	CASSLDAGELYNEQFF
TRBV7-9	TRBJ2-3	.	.	TGTGCCAGCAGCCCCCCAGGGGAAGATACGCAGTATTTT	CASSPPGEDTQYF
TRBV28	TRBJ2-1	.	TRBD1	TGTGCCAGCAGCCGACAGGGGATCCGCTCCTACAATGAGCAGTTCTTC	CASSRQGIRSYNEQFF
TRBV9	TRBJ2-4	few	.	TGTGCCAGCAGCGTAGCGGCAGGGGGGAAAAAGATTCAGTACTTC	CASSVAAGGKKIQYF
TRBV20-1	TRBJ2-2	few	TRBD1	TGCAGTGTGGAATCAGGGGGCGTCGCGAACACCGGGGAGCTGTTTTTT	CSVESGGVANTGELFF
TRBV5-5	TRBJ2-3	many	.	TGTGCCAGCAGCGGGGGGATTCTAGGCACAGATACGCAGTATTTT	CASSGGILGTDTQYF
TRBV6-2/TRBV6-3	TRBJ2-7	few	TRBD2	TGTGCCAGCAGTTACTTCCGGACTAGGCCCTCATACGAGCAGTACTTC	CASSYFRTRPSYEQYF
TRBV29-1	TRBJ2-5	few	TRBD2	TGCAGCGTTTGGGGACTAGCGGGAGGAGACCCCCAAGAGACCCAGTACTTC	CSVWGLAGGDPQETQYF
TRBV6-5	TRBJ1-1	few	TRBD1	TGTGCCAGCAAAGAGACAGGGAAAGCTTTCTTT	CASKETGKAFF
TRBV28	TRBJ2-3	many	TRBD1	TGTGCCAGCAGAGCCTGGGACAGGTTAGGCGCAGATACGCAGTATTTT	CASRAWDRLGADTQYF
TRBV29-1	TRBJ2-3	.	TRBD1	TGCAGCGTTGAACCGGACAGGGGGCTTTTTGACACAGATACGCAGTATTTT	CSVEPDRGLFDTDTQYF
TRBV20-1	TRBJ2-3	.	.	TGCAGTGCTAGTTTCCATACGCAGTATTTT	CSASFHTQYF
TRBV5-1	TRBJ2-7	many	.	TGCGCCAGCAGCTTGGGCGATTGGAGCCAGATCTACGAGCAGTACTTC	CASSLGDWSQIYEQYF
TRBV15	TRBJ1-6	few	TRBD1	TGTGCCACCAGCACCCGGACAGGGGATAATTCACCCCTCCACTTT	CATSTRTGDNSPLHF
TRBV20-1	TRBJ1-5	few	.	TGCAGTGCTAGAAACGGAGATCAGCCCCAGCATTTT	CSARNGDQPQHF
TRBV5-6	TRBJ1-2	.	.	TGTGCCAGCAGCTTGGGGGTCAGCCCCTATGGCTACACCTTC	CASSLGVSPYGYTF
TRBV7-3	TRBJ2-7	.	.	TGTGCCAGCAGCCCCACTCTCGGGGGTAGCGGCGAGCAGTACTTC	CASSPTLGGSGEQYF